One sample yielded the 2 T cell receptor beta chains listed below, sequenced in a study of shared clonotypes between healthy human individuals. The table came from immunoSEQ multiplex PCR; TCRdb's copy has only in-frame clones and leaves some out. This table has 2 million to 3 million clones, around 94% appearing once. Material: naive CD4+ T cells sorted from blood. The subset: CD45RA+ positively selected. These TCRs come from a man between 18 and 35 years old in good health.

The rearrangement links TRBV5-8 to TRBJ2-3, with 7 bases matching TRBD1. J lost 1 base, V lost 4 bases, and 9 bases had no gene match. The CDR3 has 16 residues. Per the germline V gene, CDR1 is SGHTS and CDR2 is YDEGEE. The CDR3 DNA reads as TGTGCCAGCAGCCTGTCCGGGACAGCCCGCACAGATACGCAGTATTTT. Translated, it gives CASSLSGTARTDTQYF.

The chain's CDR3 is CASSPGTGKHNEQFF. For the CDR3, the DNA is TGTGCCAGCAGTCCCGGGACAGGAAAACACAATGAGCAGTTCTTC. The chain joins TRBV2 to TRBJ2-1, with 8 bases matching TRBD1. Trimming at V came to 5 bases and at J to 5 bases, leaving 8 bases not matched to a gene. The CDR3 has 15 residues. Germline values: CDR1 SNHLY, CDR2 FYNNEI.